These 9 T cell receptor beta chains originate from one sample sequenced in a study of blood T cells in healthy people across ages. Together with a sample-barcoded 5' primer, a J-beta primer mix was included in a second PCR lasting about 6 to 12 cycles. TCRdb processed the 5' RACE reads anew with MiXCR; each CDR3 protein has one entry. The table lists 800,000 to 1,000,000 distinct CDR3 sequences, 48% of them singletons. Sequencing was done on a sample of blood. Receptor source: a young man in good health.

This chain links TRBV2 with TRBJ2-5; 8 bases are shared with TRBD2. Germline V gives CDR1 SNHLY, CDR2 FYNNEI. This CDR3 spans 17 amino acids. Trimming removed 6 bases from V and 7 bases from J; junction bases left unmatched: 19. In nucleotides, the CDR3 is TGTGCCAGCAGAAACCCCGTAGCGGGGCTGGGTGGGTTGACCCAGTACTTC. The encoded protein is CASRNPVAGLGGLTQYF. The entire variable domain, with the rest obtained from reference TRBV2 and TRBJ2-5, is as follows: EPEVTQTPSHQVTQMGQEVILRCVPISNHLYFYWYRQILGQKVEFLVSFYNNEISEKSEIFDDQFSVERPDGSNFTLKIRSTKLEDSAMYFCASRNPVAGLGGLTQYFGPGTRLLVL.

The J gene is TRBJ2-3, the V gene TRBV6-1; D call uncertain. This CDR3 has 16 amino acids. Germline lookup yields CDR1 MNHNS and CDR2 SASEGT. The V and J ends lost 7 bases and 1 base respectively, with 18 bases between them. The chain's CDR3 is CASKGYNSVGTDTQYF. CDR3 DNA sequence: TGTGCCAGCAAAGGGTACAACTCGGTGGGCACAGATACGCAGTATTTT.

This clonotype has just a few counts. The rearrangement uses TRBV6-2 or TRBV6-3 and TRBJ2-1; 12 bases are a match to TRBD2. Germline loops: CDR1 MNHEY, CDR2 SVGEGT. Germline trimming cut 4 bases from V and 7 bases from J; bases unmatched to any gene: 8. The CDR3 length is 16 residues. CDR3 DNA: TGTGCCAGCAGTTTGCTAGCGGGGGGGAGGAGGAATGAGCAGTTCTTC. Encoded protein: CASSLLAGGRRNEQFF.

The rearrangement uses TRBV6-5 and TRBJ2-7, with D tentatively TRBD1 (6 bases). This CDR3 spans 14 amino acids. Germline loops: CDR1 MNHEY, CDR2 SVGAGI. The V end lost 11 bases, the J end lost 0 bases, and 17 bases lay between the germline ends. CDR3 in amino acids: CAARDRFSSYEQYF. The DNA for the CDR3 is TGTGCCGCTCGAGACAGGTTCAGCTCCTACGAGCAGTACTTC.

This sequence joins TRBV6-6 and TRBJ2-4; D might be TRBD2 (6 bases). The V end lost 5 bases, the J end lost 13 bases, and 24 bases lay between the germline ends. Germline assignment: CDR1 MNHNY and CDR2 SVGAGI (reference sequence). The CDR3 runs to 15 residues. CDR3 residues: CASSPGTSAEGKQYF. The CDR3 DNA follows: TGTGCCAGCAGTCCCGGGACCTCCGCGGAGGGAAAGCAGTACTTC.

The chain is built from TRBV5-1 and TRBJ2-1; D is possibly TRBD1 (6 bases). Germline CDR1 and CDR2: SGHRS and YFSETQ. V lost 0 bases and J 2 bases, leaving 9 bases between the germline ends. The CDR3 runs 15 residues. CDR3 protein: CASSLGQETYNEQFF. The CDR3 DNA sequence: TGCGCCAGCAGCTTGGGACAGGAGACCTACAATGAGCAGTTCTTC.

In its sample, this clonotype was seen a few times. The J gene is TRBJ2-1, the V gene TRBV4-3; D may be TRBD2 (6 bases). V gave up 3 bases and J gave up 5 bases, with 14 bases separating them. The length of the CDR3 is 15 residues. Germline V gives CDR1 LGHNA, CDR2 YSLEER. DNA of the CDR3: TGCGCCAGCAGCCACACCCGGGACTTACACAATGAGCAGTTCTTC. This encodes CASSHTRDLHNEQFF.

V usage is TRBV7-2 and J usage is TRBJ1-1; D unclear. Germline V CDR1 and CDR2: SGHTA, FQGNSA. V was clipped by 4 bases and J by 5 bases, with 14 bases between them. CDR3 length: 14 amino acids. DNA of the CDR3: TGTGCCAGCAGCTCCTTCCCAGGAAGTACTGAAGCTTTCTTT. Translating gives CASSSFPGSTEAFF.

J is TRBJ2-7 and V is TRBV20-1; D may match TRBD1 or TRBD2 (6 bases each). Germline V gene sequence: CDR1 DFQATT, CDR2 SNEGSKA (reference sequence). Trimming took 3 bases from V and 4 from J, leaving 16 bases between them. CDR3 size: 14 residues. CDR3 nucleotide sequence: TGCAGTGCTAGGGGGGCGGGGAAGCAGTACGAGCAGTACTTC. Translating it yields CSARGAGKQYEQYF.